The entry below describes one TCR beta chain. What antigen it recognizes has not been identified. Base qualities were left out, and no much larger clone turns up one base away. Preparation of the library involved the immunoSEQ multiplex PCR assay. In the source study's methods: A statistical classification framework was built for diagnosing cytomegalovirus status from the catalog of TCR beta chain sequences. Here the immuneACCESS table is served through TCRdb, limited to in-frame sequences with V and J called. Missing clones are a known gap in these copies; in checked studies unresolved V genes cover under half, and the rest lacks a known reason. The DNA gave D and trimming, while V, J and clone size come from that table. In all, the sample holds more than 95,000 clones, and 85% to 95% of those were seen once. Together, the top ten hold roughly 1.2% of the sample. The CDR1 and CDR2 encoded by the germline V gene are SGHRS and YFSETQ. V loses 3 bases at its end and J loses 7 bases; junction bases beyond the gene matches: 2. From its cysteine to its phenylalanine, the CDR3 spans 14 amino acids. Here the CDR3 DNA is all that survives: 42 bases in frame from base 1.

This sample is part of a study of cytomegalovirus exposure and HLA in healthy donors (dated by TCRdb to about 2017). Notes on the research overall: According to a later analysis, one platform produced both the roughly 110 validation repertoires and the 670 or so repertoires of the first cohort. To predict cytomegalovirus infection status, the study brought together high-throughput TCR immunosequencing, statistical association of individual TCRs with disease status, and machine learning. Along with the approximately 670-subject first cohort, a separate validation cohort of some 130 different subjects was used. The study aimed to test whether cataloging public T cell receptors could reveal signatures of past pathogen exposure.

General conclusions and limits of the study: A later analysis found that TCRs clustered in the first cohort also tended to co-occur in the 95 to 150 validation repertoires, with roughly 95% of cluster scores above 0. Three of the identified cytomegalovirus-associated TCR beta chains were confirmed in vitro to be specific for cytomegalovirus antigens. All 120 or so repertoires were used to score co-occurrence in the validation cohort in a later analysis, because that analysis had no HLA typing for the cohort. The study listed 150 to 200 TCR beta chains as associated with cytomegalovirus. It was suggested by the authors that the approach could potentially be generalized to other disease states and immunological phenotypes. The classifier was reported to diagnose cytomegalovirus status with high specificity and sensitivity in both the original cohort and the validation cohort. Across donors, most TCR sequences were observed very rarely, whereas some public TCRs were present in many individuals.

The donors belonged to the validation cohort of about 130 subjects, which was separate from the roughly 670-subject first cohort. This chain joins TRBV5-1 to TRBJ1-6, with 9 junctional bases fitting TRBD1. This clonotype originated in a woman aged 18-30 years in good health and CMV-seronegative. The sequencing input was PBMCs. The bases are TGCGCCAGCAGCTCGACAGGGGGGAATTCACCCCTCCACTTT. Translated, it reads CASSSTGGNSPLHF.